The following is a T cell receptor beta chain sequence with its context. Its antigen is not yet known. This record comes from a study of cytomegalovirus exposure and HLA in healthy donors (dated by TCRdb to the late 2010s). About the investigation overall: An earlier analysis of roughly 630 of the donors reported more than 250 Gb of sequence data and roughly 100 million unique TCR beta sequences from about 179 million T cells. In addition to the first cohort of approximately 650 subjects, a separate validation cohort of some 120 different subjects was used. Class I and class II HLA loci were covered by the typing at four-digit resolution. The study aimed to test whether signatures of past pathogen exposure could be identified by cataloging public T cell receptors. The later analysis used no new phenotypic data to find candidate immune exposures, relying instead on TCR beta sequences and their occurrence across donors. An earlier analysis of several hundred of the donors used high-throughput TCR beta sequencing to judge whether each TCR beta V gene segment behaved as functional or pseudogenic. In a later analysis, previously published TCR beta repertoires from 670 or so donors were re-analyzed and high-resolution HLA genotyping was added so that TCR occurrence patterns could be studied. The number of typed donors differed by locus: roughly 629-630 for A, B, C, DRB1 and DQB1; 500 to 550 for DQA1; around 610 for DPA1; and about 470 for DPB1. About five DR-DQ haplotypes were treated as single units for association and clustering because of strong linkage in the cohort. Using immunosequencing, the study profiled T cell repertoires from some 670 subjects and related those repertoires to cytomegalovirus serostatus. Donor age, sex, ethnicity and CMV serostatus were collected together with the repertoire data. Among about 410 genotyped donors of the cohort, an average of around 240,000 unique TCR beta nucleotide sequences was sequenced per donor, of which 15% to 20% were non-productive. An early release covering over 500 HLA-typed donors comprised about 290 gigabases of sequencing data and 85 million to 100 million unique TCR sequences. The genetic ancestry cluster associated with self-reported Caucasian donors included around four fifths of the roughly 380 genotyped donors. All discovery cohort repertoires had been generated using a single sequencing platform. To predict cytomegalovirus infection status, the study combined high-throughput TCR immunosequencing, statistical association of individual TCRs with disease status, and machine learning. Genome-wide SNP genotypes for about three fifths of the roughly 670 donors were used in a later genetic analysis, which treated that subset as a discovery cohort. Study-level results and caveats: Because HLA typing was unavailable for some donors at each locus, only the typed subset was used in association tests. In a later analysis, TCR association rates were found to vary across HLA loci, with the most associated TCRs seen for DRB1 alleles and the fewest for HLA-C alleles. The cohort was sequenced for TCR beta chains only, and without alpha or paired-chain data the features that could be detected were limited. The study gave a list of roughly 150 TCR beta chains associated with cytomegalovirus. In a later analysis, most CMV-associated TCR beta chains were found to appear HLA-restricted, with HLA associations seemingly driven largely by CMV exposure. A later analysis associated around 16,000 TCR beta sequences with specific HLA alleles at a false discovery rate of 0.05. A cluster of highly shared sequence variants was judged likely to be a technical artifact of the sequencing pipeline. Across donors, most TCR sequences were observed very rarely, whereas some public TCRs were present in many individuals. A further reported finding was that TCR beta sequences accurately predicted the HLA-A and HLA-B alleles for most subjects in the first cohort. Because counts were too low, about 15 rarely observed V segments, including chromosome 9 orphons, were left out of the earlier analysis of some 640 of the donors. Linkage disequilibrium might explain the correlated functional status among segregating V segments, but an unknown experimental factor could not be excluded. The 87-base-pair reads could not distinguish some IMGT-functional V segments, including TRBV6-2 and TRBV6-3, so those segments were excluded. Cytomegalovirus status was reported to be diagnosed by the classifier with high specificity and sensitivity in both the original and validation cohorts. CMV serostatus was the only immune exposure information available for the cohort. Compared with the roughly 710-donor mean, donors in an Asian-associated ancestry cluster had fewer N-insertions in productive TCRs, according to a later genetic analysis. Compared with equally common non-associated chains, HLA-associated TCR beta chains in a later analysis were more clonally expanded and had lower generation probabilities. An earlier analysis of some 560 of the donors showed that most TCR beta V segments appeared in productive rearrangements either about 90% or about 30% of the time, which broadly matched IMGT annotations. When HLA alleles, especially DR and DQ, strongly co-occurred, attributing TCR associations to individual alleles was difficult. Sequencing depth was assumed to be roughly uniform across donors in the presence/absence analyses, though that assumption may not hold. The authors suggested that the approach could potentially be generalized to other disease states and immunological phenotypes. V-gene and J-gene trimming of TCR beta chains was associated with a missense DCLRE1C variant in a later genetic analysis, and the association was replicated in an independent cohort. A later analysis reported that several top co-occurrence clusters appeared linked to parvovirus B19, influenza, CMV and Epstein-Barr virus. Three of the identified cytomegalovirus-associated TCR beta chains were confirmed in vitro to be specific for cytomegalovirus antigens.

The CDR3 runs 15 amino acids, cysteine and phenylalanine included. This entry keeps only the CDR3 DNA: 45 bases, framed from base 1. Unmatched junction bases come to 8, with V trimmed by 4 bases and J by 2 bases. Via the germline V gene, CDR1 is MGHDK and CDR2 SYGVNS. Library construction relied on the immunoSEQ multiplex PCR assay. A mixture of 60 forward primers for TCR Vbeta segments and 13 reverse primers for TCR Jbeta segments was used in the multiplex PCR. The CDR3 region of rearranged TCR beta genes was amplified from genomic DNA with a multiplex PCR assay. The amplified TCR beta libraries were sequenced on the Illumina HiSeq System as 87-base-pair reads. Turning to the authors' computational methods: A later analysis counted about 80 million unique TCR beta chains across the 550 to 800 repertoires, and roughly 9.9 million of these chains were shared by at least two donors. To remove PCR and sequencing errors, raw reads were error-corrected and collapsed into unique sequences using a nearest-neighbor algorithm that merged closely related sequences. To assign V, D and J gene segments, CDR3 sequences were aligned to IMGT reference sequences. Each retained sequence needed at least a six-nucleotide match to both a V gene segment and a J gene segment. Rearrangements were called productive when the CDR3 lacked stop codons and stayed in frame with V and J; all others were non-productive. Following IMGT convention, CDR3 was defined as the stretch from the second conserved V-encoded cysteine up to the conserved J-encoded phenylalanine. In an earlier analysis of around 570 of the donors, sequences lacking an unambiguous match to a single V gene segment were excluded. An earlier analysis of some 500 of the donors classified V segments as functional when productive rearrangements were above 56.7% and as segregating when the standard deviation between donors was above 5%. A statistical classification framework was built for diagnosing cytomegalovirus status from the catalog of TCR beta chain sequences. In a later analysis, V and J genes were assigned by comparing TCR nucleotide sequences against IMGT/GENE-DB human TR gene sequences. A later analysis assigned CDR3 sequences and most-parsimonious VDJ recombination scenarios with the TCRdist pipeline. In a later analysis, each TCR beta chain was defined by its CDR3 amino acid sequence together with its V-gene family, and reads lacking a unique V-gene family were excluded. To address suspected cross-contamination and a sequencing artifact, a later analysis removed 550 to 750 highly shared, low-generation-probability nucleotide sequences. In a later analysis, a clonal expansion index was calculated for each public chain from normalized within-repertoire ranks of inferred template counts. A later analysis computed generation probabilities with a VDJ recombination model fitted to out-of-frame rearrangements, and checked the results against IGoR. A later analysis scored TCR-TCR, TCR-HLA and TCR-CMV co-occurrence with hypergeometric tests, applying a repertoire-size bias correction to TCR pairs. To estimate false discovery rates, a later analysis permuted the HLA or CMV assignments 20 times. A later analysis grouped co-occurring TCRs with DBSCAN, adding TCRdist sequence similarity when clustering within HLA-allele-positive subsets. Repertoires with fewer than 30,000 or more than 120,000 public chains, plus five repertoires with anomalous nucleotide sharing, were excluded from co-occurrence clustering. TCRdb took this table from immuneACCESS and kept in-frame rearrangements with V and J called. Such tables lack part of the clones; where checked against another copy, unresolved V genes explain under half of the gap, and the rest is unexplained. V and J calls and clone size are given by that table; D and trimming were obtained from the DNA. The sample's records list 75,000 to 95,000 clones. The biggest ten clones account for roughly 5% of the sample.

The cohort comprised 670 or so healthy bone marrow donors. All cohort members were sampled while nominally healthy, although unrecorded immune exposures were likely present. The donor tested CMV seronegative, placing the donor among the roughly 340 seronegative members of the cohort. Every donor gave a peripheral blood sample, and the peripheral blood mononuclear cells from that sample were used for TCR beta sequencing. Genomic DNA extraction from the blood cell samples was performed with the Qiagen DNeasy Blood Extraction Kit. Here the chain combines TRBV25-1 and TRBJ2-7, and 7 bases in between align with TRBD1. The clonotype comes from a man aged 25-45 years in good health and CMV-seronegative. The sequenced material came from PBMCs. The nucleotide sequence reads TGTGCCAGCAGTGGGCCCCCGGACAGGCCCTACGAGCAGTACTTC. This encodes CASSGPPDRPYEQYF.